This section outlines one T cell receptor (beta chain) sequence together with its context. The sample is drawn from a study of blood T cell repertoires in COVID-19. Study overall: From the United States, Italy and Spain came samples of acute and convalescent COVID-19. PBMCs, B-cell-depleted T cells, or T cells provided the cDNA or gDNA that made up the material.

The CDR3 is made up of 16 amino acids. Germline CDR1 and CDR2: KGHSH and LQKENI. Losses at the gene ends were 4 bases for V and 5 bases for J; bases not matched to a gene: 11. Clones were sequenced by immunoSEQ multiplex PCR, and TCRdb holds only the in-frame ones, with some missing. This sample has a few hundred thousand clones, with 88% found just once. Cohort 3 recovered donors had two negative PCRs, clearance, or symptom resolution. The receptor was isolated from a woman between 18 and 29 years old who had recovered from COVID-19. This chain links TRBV18 with TRBJ2-3; 8 bases align to TRBD2. Sequencing input: PBMCs or T cells enriched from blood (not recorded which). CDR3 in amino acids: CASSLLSGGARDTQYF. CDR3 sequence (DNA): TGTGCCAGCTCACTCCTCTCCGGGGGGGCCAGAGATACGCAGTATTTT. Combining the CDR3 with reference TRBV18 and TRBJ2-3 gives the whole variable domain NAGVMQNPRHLVRRRGQEARLRCSPMKGHSHVYWYRQLPEEGLKFMVYLQKENIIDESGMPKERFSAEFPKEGPSILRIQQVVRGDSAAYFCASSLLSGGARDTQYFGPGTRLTVL.